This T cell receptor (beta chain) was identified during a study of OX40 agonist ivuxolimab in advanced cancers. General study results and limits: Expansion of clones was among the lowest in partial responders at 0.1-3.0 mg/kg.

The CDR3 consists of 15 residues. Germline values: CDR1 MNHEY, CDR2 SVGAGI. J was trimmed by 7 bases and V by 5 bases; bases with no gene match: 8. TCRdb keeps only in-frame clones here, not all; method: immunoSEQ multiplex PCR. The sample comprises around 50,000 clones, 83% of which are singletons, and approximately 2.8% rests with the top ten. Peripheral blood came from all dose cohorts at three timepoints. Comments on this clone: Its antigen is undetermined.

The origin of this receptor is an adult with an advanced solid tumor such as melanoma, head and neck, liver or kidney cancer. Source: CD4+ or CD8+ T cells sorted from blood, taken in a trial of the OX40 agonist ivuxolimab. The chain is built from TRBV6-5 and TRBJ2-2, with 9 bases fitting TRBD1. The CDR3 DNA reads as TGTGCCAGCAGTATTACAGGGGGCGGCGGCGGGGAGCTGTTTTTT. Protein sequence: CASSITGGGGGELFF.